One and the same sample provided the 13 T cell receptor beta chains below, sequenced in a study of T cells after yellow fever vaccination. TCRdb re-analysed the 5' RACE reads in MiXCR, keeping a single row per CDR3 protein. This sample yields some 110,000 distinct CDR3 sequences, of which under 9% are seen a single time; about 25% belongs to the top ten. Sample: CD8+ T cells sorted from PBMCs, taken 45 days after the yellow fever booster vaccination. The receptors were gathered from a man in his thirties or forties who received the YFV17D yellow fever vaccine.

In this sample, this clonotype turned up many times. The chain is built from TRBV19 and TRBJ2-1; the D is unclear. The CDR3 is 14 residues long. Germline V gene sequence: CDR1 LNHDA, CDR2 SQIVND (reference sequence). The V end was cut by 6 bases, the J end by 0 bases, with 9 bases between. The CDR3 region is CASSFKGSYNEQFF. The CDR3 coding sequence is TGTGCCAGTAGCTTTAAGGGCTCCTACAATGAGCAGTTCTTC.

This clonotype showed up many times. One end of the junction does not line up with germline, which may come from a read error. The rearrangement joins TRBV20-1 to TRBJ2-3; no clear D gene. The CDR3 is 10 residues long. Germline V gene lookup returns CDR1 DFQATT and CDR2 SNEGSKA (reference sequence). CDR3 nucleotide sequence: TGCAGTGCTAGCAAAGATACGCAGTATTTT. Translating gives CSASKDTQYF.

Many counts were recorded for this clonotype. The chain carries TRBV29-1 and TRBJ2-7; D is unresolved. Germline V gene sequence: CDR1 SQVTM, CDR2 ANQGSEA. This CDR3 is built from 12 residues. The ends were cut back, 4 bases at V and 4 bases at J, with 11 bases in the middle. CDR3 in DNA: TGCAGCGTTGGTGAGATAACATACGAGCAGTACTTC. Its protein product is CSVGEITYEQYF.

This clonotype appeared many times. The chain couples TRBV6-1 to TRBJ2-5; D may correspond to TRBD1 or TRBD2 (6 bases each). V was pared by 6 bases and J by 5 bases, with 16 bases between. The CDR3 contains 14 residues. Per the germline V gene, CDR1 is MNHNS and CDR2 is SASEGT. CDR3 region: CASRNVGGWETQYF. As DNA, the CDR3 is TGTGCCAGCAGGAACGTGGGGGGCTGGGAGACCCAGTACTTC.

V and J are TRBV7-8 and TRBJ2-3; D uncertain. The germline V and J ends were trimmed by 0 bases and 2 bases, with 12 bases remaining between them. CDR1 and CDR2 from the germline V gene are SGHVS and FQNEAQ. CDR3 length equals 16 residues. The CDR3 region has the DNA TGTGCCAGCAGCTTAGCGGGAAGCGACCCCACAGATACGCAGTATTTT. It specifies CASSLAGSDPTDTQYF.

This clonotype was recorded at least ten times. V and J are TRBV6-2 or TRBV6-3 and TRBJ2-1; TRBD1 matches at 7 bases. The V gene's germline CDR1 is MNHEY and CDR2 SVGEGT. With V trimmed by 2 bases and J by 8 bases, 6 bases remained unmatched. The CDR3 contains 14 residues. The CDR3 reads CASSYTGARDEQFF. In nucleotides, the CDR3 is TGTGCCAGCAGTTACACAGGGGCTAGGGATGAGCAGTTCTTC.

This clonotype came up many times. This chain uses TRBV6-5 with TRBJ1-1; D might be TRBD1 (6 bases). The length of the CDR3 is 15 residues. The germline V gene has CDR1 MNHEY and CDR2 SVGAGI. Trimming stripped 6 bases from V and 4 bases from J, with 18 bases between. The CDR3: CASSPEQGVGTEAFF. The CDR3 region has the DNA TGTGCCAGCAGCCCAGAACAGGGAGTTGGCACTGAAGCTTTCTTT.

This clonotype was picked up many times. The V call is TRBV29-1, the J call TRBJ2-1; a weak D match, TRBD1 (6 bases). CDR3 length equals 13 residues. V was clipped by 3 bases and J by 8 bases, with 14 bases between them. Looked up from germline, CDR1 is SQVTM and CDR2 is ANQGSEA. The CDR3 reads CSVEGAPLHEQFF. DNA for the CDR3: TGCAGCGTTGAGGGGGCCCCTCTCCATGAGCAGTTCTTC.

V usage is TRBV4-3 and J usage is TRBJ2-7; D is perhaps TRBD2 (6 bases). CDR3 length: 17 residues. CDR1 and CDR2 from the germline V gene are LGHNA and YSLEER. V gave up 0 bases and J gave up 4 bases, with 19 bases separating them. The chain's CDR3 is CASSQDSGGVGGYEQYF. The CDR3 coding sequence is TGCGCCAGCAGCCAAGATAGCGGCGGGGTCGGGGGATACGAGCAGTACTTC.

This clonotype was counted ten times or more. The gene calls are TRBV30 and TRBJ2-7; no clear D. The germline CDR1 and CDR2 sequences are GTSNPN and SVGIG (reference sequence). The CDR3 length is 12 residues. With 4 bases removed from V and 2 bases from J, the gap between germline ends came to 9 bases. The CDR3 protein is CAWNVGTYEQYF. The DNA of the CDR3 is TGTGCCTGGAACGTAGGGACCTACGAGCAGTACTTC.

This clonotype was counted at least ten times. The chain combines TRBV20-1 with TRBJ2-7; D ambiguous. Trimming removed 6 bases from V and 2 bases from J, with 11 bases in between. CDR3 length: 12 amino acids. In germline, CDR1 is DFQATT, CDR2 SNEGSKA (reference sequence). The CDR3 reads CSADRSPYEQYF. The CDR3 DNA reads as TGCAGTGCGGATAGGAGTCCCTACGAGCAGTACTTC.

In the case of this clonotype: Since a much larger clone is just one base distant, this may be a read error. This chain joins TRBV3-1 and TRBJ2-4; no definite D call. The CDR3 loop spans 16 amino acids. Germline CDR1 and CDR2: LGHDT and YNNKEL (reference sequence). CDR3 loop: CASSQVKGLAKNIQCF. The CDR3 DNA is TGTGCCAGCAGCCAAGTGAAGGGCTTAGCCAAAAACATTCAGTGCTTC. Using reference TRBV3-1 and TRBJ2-4 for the parts outside the CDR3, the full variable domain is DTAVSQTPKYLVTQMGNDKSIKCEQNLGHDTMYWYKQDSKKFLKIMFSYNNKELIINETVPNRFSPKSPDKAHLNLHINSLELGDSAVYFCASSQVKGLAKNIQCFGAGTRLSVL.

This clonotype has a count of ten or more. This chain uses TRBV12-3 or TRBV12-4 with TRBJ2-7, with D possibly matching TRBD1 (6 bases). CDR3 length: 13 amino acids. The V end was cut by 6 bases, the J end by 4 bases, with 13 bases between. The CDR3 sequence is CASRPGHGYEQYF. The CDR3 region has the DNA TGTGCCAGCAGACCGGGACACGGGTACGAGCAGTACTTC.